This T cell receptor beta chain is from a study of blood T cell repertoires in COVID-19. This CDR3 region has 13 residues. V was shortened by 7 bases and J by 0 bases, with 10 bases between the two germline ends. The germline gives CDR1 SEHNR, CDR2 FQNEAQ (reference sequence). TCRdb's copy holds only in-frame clones and misses some; the assay was immunoSEQ multiplex PCR. The repertoire holds about 330,000 clones, 85% seen once, with about 7% in the top ten. The V call is TRBV7-9, the J call TRBJ2-7; tentative D call: TRBD2 (5 bases). Material: peripheral blood. The clonotype was recovered from a human donor in a cohort sampled during active COVID-19. The DNA of the CDR3 is TGTGCCAGCACGAGCGGAAGCTCCTACGAGCAGTACTTC. It is translated as CASTSGSSYEQYF.